Presented here are 6 T cell receptor beta chains from one specimen sequenced in a study of preoperative IRX-2 immunotherapy in early breast cancer. The data were produced by immunoSEQ multiplex PCR, yet TCRdb's version contains in-frame clones alone and is incomplete. The sample has around 40,000 clones, around 96% seen once. Indicated treatment: preoperative locoregional IRX-2 cytokine immunotherapy. This sample comprised tumor tissue, obtained after IRX-2 immunotherapy. The receptors shown here come from a human donor with breast cancer.

The V gene is TRBV2, the J gene TRBJ1-2; 10 bases align to TRBD1. After removal of 6 bases from V and 5 bases from J, the junction contained 3 bases not matched to a gene. CDR1 and CDR2 (germline): SNHLY, FYNNEI. The CDR3 contains 13 residues. The CDR3 DNA reads as TGTGCCAGCAGATGGACAGGGGGTTATGGCTACACCTTC. Its translation: CASRWTGGYGYTF.

This chain links TRBV5-5 with TRBJ1-4, with D tentatively TRBD1 (5 bases). Trimming stripped 4 bases from V and 8 bases from J, with 18 bases between. The CDR3 runs to 15 residues. The germline gives CDR1 SGHKS, CDR2 YYEKEE (reference sequence). The DNA of the CDR3 is TGTGCCAGCAGCGTGTTAGGCAGGGTTCTCGAAAAACTGTTTTTT. It translates to CASSVLGRVLEKLFF.

This clone was recorded once. The chain employs TRBV5-6 and TRBJ2-5; D perhaps matches TRBD2 (8 bases). With the DNA end fitting TRBJ2-7 better, the J assignment may be wrong. Germline V lookup: CDR1 SGHDT, CDR2 YYEEEE. CDR3 length equals 16 residues. CDR3 residues: CASSYGSGGLAYEQYF. CDR3 bases: TGTGCCAGCAGCTATGGATCAGGGGGACTAGCCTACGAGCAGTACTTC.

The chain links TRBV4-3 to TRBJ2-5; the D call may be TRBD1 or TRBD2 (5 bases each). The CDR3 is 16 residues long. Germline lookup yields CDR1 LGHNA and CDR2 YSLEER. With 5 bases removed from V and 6 bases from J, the gap between germline ends came to 22 bases. CDR3 protein: CASSKTIGKGTQTQYF. The CDR3 DNA reads TGCGCCAGCAGCAAAACGATAGGGAAGGGGACGCAGACCCAGTACTTC.

This chain connects TRBV27 to TRBJ1-2; TRBD1 aligns across 8 bases. The germline CDR1 and CDR2 sequences are MNHEY and SMNVEV (reference sequence). The junction had 15 bases not matched to a gene; V was cut back by 6 bases and J by 6 bases. This CDR3 contains 16 residues. This CDR3 is CASSRSPGQERDGYTF. The DNA of the CDR3 is TGTGCCAGCAGCCGTTCCCCGGGACAGGAAAGGGATGGCTACACCTTC.

This clone was found once. The V and J genes are TRBV5-6 and TRBJ1-1; weak D call: TRBD1 (5 bases). The germline CDR1 and CDR2 sequences are SGHDT and YYEEEE. CDR3 size: 15 residues. Deletions cut 1 base from V and 1 base from J, with 11 bases between. This CDR3 reads CASSLFLDKNTEAFF. The CDR3 bases are TGTGCCAGCAGCTTGTTTCTGGACAAGAACACTGAAGCTTTCTTT.